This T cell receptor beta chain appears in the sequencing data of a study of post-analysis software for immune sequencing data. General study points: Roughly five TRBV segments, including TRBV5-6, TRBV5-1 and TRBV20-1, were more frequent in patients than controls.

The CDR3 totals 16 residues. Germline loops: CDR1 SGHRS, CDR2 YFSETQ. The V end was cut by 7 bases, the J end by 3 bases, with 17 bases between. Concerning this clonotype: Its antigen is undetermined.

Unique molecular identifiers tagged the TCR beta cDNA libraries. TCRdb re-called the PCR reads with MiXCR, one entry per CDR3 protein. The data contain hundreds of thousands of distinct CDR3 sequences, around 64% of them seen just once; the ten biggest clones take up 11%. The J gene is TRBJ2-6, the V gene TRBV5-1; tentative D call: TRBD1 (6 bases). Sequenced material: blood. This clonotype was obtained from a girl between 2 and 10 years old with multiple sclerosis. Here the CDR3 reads CASANPGVSGANVLTF. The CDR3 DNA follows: TGCGCCAGCGCGAATCCAGGGGTCAGTGGGGCCAACGTCCTGACTTTC.